A selection of T cell receptor beta chains follows, all from one sample in a study of CD8 T cells in Susac syndrome. Using its own MiXCR run on the immunoSEQ multiplex PCR reads, TCRdb lists one record per CDR3 protein. The sample carries fewer than 200,000 distinct CDR3 sequences, approximately 93% recorded once. Sequencing was carried out using CD4+ T cells from PBMCs. The receptors here all came from a human donor in good health. The CDR3 runs from the conserved cysteine through the conserved F or W. The order of the fields is V gene, D gene, clone size, J gene, CDR3 DNA, CDR3 protein. A D gene is named only where the DNA matches it firmly. Some rows mark clone size as missing; the rest say once, few, many or name a class of expanded clone.

v_gene: TRBV29-1; d_gene: .; abundance: .; j_gene: TRBJ1-5; CDR3nt: TGCAGCGTTCAAGAAGGCGGGGGGGCGAGCAATCAGCCCCAGCATTTT; CDR3aa: CSVQEGGGASNQPQHF
v_gene: TRBV25-1; d_gene: .; abundance: .; j_gene: TRBJ2-7; CDR3nt: TGTGCCAGCACCGCCTTCTACGAGCAGTACTTC; CDR3aa: CASTAFYEQYF
v_gene: TRBV6-5; d_gene: TRBD2; abundance: .; j_gene: TRBJ2-2; CDR3nt: TGTGCCAGCAGTTATTTCGGGGGGACCGACACCGGGGAGCTGTTTTTT; CDR3aa: CASSYFGGTDTGELFF
v_gene: TRBV19; d_gene: TRBD1; abundance: .; j_gene: TRBJ1-2; CDR3nt: TGTGCCAGTAGTAGAAAGTCCGGGACAGCAGTGGGCTACACCTTC; CDR3aa: CASSRKSGTAVGYTF
v_gene: TRBV3-1; d_gene: .; abundance: .; j_gene: TRBJ1-2; CDR3nt: TGTGCCAGCAGTGATCAGGGTTTCGGTGGCTACACCTTC; CDR3aa: CASSDQGFGGYTF
v_gene: TRBV5-1; d_gene: .; abundance: .; j_gene: TRBJ2-6; CDR3nt: TGCGCCAGCAGCCTCTCCTCCCGGGACACCACTGGGGCCAACGTCCTGACTTTC; CDR3aa: CASSLSSRDTTGANVLTF
v_gene: TRBV6-6; d_gene: .; abundance: .; j_gene: TRBJ2-5; CDR3nt: TGTGCCAGCAGTAAAAGAATGGCGGAGACCCAGTACTTC; CDR3aa: CASSKRMAETQYF
v_gene: TRBV5-1; d_gene: .; abundance: .; j_gene: TRBJ1-6; CDR3nt: TGCGCCAGCTGCTTGGCTGGGGACCCTTCCTCACCCCTCCACTTT; CDR3aa: CASCLAGDPSSPLHF
v_gene: TRBV5-1; d_gene: TRBD2; abundance: .; j_gene: TRBJ2-2; CDR3nt: TGCGCCAGCACCCCTAGCGGAAGGAACACCCGGGAGCTGTTTTTT; CDR3aa: CASTPSGRNTRELFF
v_gene: TRBV4-3; d_gene: .; abundance: .; j_gene: TRBJ2-5; CDR3nt: TGCGCCAGCAGCCAAGATCTGCGTTTCGAGACCCAGTACTTC; CDR3aa: CASSQDLRFETQYF
v_gene: TRBV3-1; d_gene: .; abundance: .; j_gene: TRBJ1-5; CDR3nt: TGTGCCAGCAGCCCGGCCCTGTGGAGCAATCAGCCCCAGCATTTT; CDR3aa: CASSPALWSNQPQHF
v_gene: TRBV2; d_gene: TRBD2; abundance: .; j_gene: TRBJ2-3; CDR3nt: TGTGCCAGCAGCCCCGTCCCGGGACTAGCGGGGGCCGTGGATACGCAGTATTTT; CDR3aa: CASSPVPGLAGAVDTQYF
v_gene: TRBV19; d_gene: .; abundance: .; j_gene: TRBJ2-2; CDR3nt: TGTGCCAGTAGTATTTCACCCGCGAACACCGGGGAGCTGTTTTTT; CDR3aa: CASSISPANTGELFF
v_gene: TRBV7-9; d_gene: .; abundance: .; j_gene: TRBJ1-1; CDR3nt: TGTGCCAGCAGCTTAAAGGTGAACACTGAAGCTTTCTTT; CDR3aa: CASSLKVNTEAFF
v_gene: TRBV6-6; d_gene: TRBD1; abundance: .; j_gene: TRBJ2-2; CDR3nt: TGTGCCAGCATACAGGACAGGGGTGGCGGGGAGCTGTTTTTT; CDR3aa: CASIQDRGGGELFF
v_gene: TRBV7-3; d_gene: .; abundance: .; j_gene: TRBJ2-1; CDR3nt: TGTGCCAGCAGCTTAATAGCAGGGAGCCACAATGAGCAGTTCTTC; CDR3aa: CASSLIAGSHNEQFF
v_gene: TRBV6-2/TRBV6-3; d_gene: .; abundance: .; j_gene: TRBJ1-6; CDR3nt: TGTGCCAGCAGAAAGATGGGATATAATTCACCCCTCCACTTT; CDR3aa: CASRKMGYNSPLHF
v_gene: TRBV7-2; d_gene: .; abundance: .; j_gene: TRBJ2-3; CDR3nt: TGTGCCAGCAGCCGACGGAGTGTCTCTAGCACAGATACGCAGTATTTT; CDR3aa: CASSRRSVSSTDTQYF
v_gene: TRBV15; d_gene: .; abundance: .; j_gene: TRBJ1-4; CDR3nt: TGTGCCACCAGCCCGGACGCCTCGTTGGGTGAAAAACTGTTTTTT; CDR3aa: CATSPDASLGEKLFF
v_gene: TRBV6-6; d_gene: .; abundance: .; j_gene: TRBJ1-2; CDR3nt: TGTGCCAGCAGTCCCCTTAGCTATGGCTACACCTTC; CDR3aa: CASSPLSYGYTF
v_gene: TRBV5-6; d_gene: .; abundance: .; j_gene: TRBJ2-5; CDR3nt: TGTGCCAGCAGCTTGGTTTCGGGTGGCGTGGAGTTCCAAGAGACCCAGTACTTC; CDR3aa: CASSLVSGGVEFQETQYF
v_gene: TRBV6-2/TRBV6-3; d_gene: .; abundance: .; j_gene: TRBJ1-2; CDR3nt: TGTGCCACCAAGACTGACATCTTGGCTAACTATGGCTACACCTTC; CDR3aa: CATKTDILANYGYTF
v_gene: TRBV5-1; d_gene: .; abundance: .; j_gene: TRBJ1-6; CDR3nt: TGCGCCAGCAGCTTGGACACAGGGCAGAATTCACCCCTCCACTTT; CDR3aa: CASSLDTGQNSPLHF
v_gene: TRBV11-3; d_gene: TRBD2; abundance: .; j_gene: TRBJ2-1; CDR3nt: TGTGCCAGCAGCTCGGGACTAGCGGGGGGCGGTTACAATGAGCAGTTCTTC; CDR3aa: CASSSGLAGGGYNEQFF
v_gene: TRBV7-2; d_gene: TRBD1; abundance: .; j_gene: TRBJ2-3; CDR3nt: TGTGCCAGCAGCCAGGGGGCAGATACGCAGTATTTT; CDR3aa: CASSQGADTQYF
v_gene: TRBV27; d_gene: TRBD1; abundance: few; j_gene: TRBJ2-6; CDR3nt: TGTGCCAGCAGTTTAACAGGGGCCGGGGCCAACGTCCTGACTTTC; CDR3aa: CASSLTGAGANVLTF
v_gene: TRBV10-3; d_gene: .; abundance: once; j_gene: TRBJ2-5; CDR3nt: TGTGCCACCGAGGGGGGTGGAGAGACCCAGTACTTC; CDR3aa: CATEGGGETQYF
v_gene: TRBV28; d_gene: .; abundance: .; j_gene: TRBJ1-5; CDR3nt: TGTGCCAGCAGTTTCCCCAGGGGCAGCAATCAGCCCCAGCATTTT; CDR3aa: CASSFPRGSNQPQHF
v_gene: TRBV6-4; d_gene: TRBD1; abundance: few; j_gene: TRBJ2-7; CDR3nt: TGTGCCAGCAGCGCCCGGGACAGCGTCTACGAGCAGTACTTC; CDR3aa: CASSARDSVYEQYF
v_gene: TRBV19; d_gene: TRBD2; abundance: .; j_gene: TRBJ2-1; CDR3nt: TGTGCCAGTAGCACTAGCGGGGGGCGTCTCGGTGAGCAGTTCTTC; CDR3aa: CASSTSGGRLGEQFF
v_gene: TRBV7-2; d_gene: .; abundance: .; j_gene: TRBJ1-4; CDR3nt: TGTGCCAGCAGCCCCCAGGGAGGGGATGAAAAACTGTTTTTT; CDR3aa: CASSPQGGDEKLFF
v_gene: TRBV7-8; d_gene: .; abundance: .; j_gene: TRBJ2-7; CDR3nt: TGTGCCAGCAGCTTAGTTCCGGGTACGGTGGGCGAGCAGTACTTC; CDR3aa: CASSLVPGTVGEQYF
v_gene: TRBV28; d_gene: .; abundance: .; j_gene: TRBJ2-5; CDR3nt: TGTGCCAGCAGTAGTCCGGACAGACAAGAGACCCAGTACTTC; CDR3aa: CASSSPDRQETQYF
v_gene: TRBV3-1; d_gene: .; abundance: .; j_gene: TRBJ1-1; CDR3nt: TGTGCCAGCAGCCAGCATCAGGGACGCACTGAAGCTTTCTTT; CDR3aa: CASSQHQGRTEAFF
v_gene: TRBV12-3/TRBV12-4; d_gene: TRBD1; abundance: .; j_gene: TRBJ2-2; CDR3nt: TGTGCCAGCAGCCTTGCCGGGACAGCTAACACCGGGGAGCTGTTTTTT; CDR3aa: CASSLAGTANTGELFF
v_gene: TRBV5-1; d_gene: TRBD2; abundance: .; j_gene: TRBJ2-1; CDR3nt: TGCGCCAGCAGCTTGGGACTAGCGGTGATGAATGAGCAGTTCTTC; CDR3aa: CASSLGLAVMNEQFF
v_gene: TRBV6-6; d_gene: .; abundance: .; j_gene: TRBJ1-1; CDR3nt: TGTGCCAGCAGTTACTCTGTTACGGGCACTGAAGCTTTCTTT; CDR3aa: CASSYSVTGTEAFF
v_gene: TRBV10-3; d_gene: .; abundance: .; j_gene: TRBJ2-5; CDR3nt: TGTGCCATCAGTGACTCCCGGACCCAGTACTTC; CDR3aa: CAISDSRTQYF
v_gene: TRBV29-1; d_gene: TRBD1; abundance: once; j_gene: TRBJ1-2; CDR3nt: TGCAGCGTTACTAGGACAGGGGCCTATGGCTACACCTTC; CDR3aa: CSVTRTGAYGYTF
v_gene: TRBV13; d_gene: .; abundance: .; j_gene: TRBJ1-2; CDR3nt: TGTGCCAGCAGCTACTGGACCCTCTCTAACTATGGCTACACCTTC; CDR3aa: CASSYWTLSNYGYTF
v_gene: TRBV5-6; d_gene: TRBD2; abundance: .; j_gene: TRBJ2-3; CDR3nt: TGTGCCAGCAGCCCGGGACTAGCGGGGGCAGATACGCAGTATTTT; CDR3aa: CASSPGLAGADTQYF
v_gene: TRBV2; d_gene: TRBD1; abundance: once; j_gene: TRBJ2-5; CDR3nt: TGTGCCAGCAGTTCCGGGACAGGGGAAGAGACCCAGTACTTC; CDR3aa: CASSSGTGEETQYF
v_gene: TRBV13; d_gene: .; abundance: once; j_gene: TRBJ2-2; CDR3nt: TGTGCCAGCAGCTTAGTTGGGGGACCGAACACCGGGGAGCTGTTTTTT; CDR3aa: CASSLVGGPNTGELFF
v_gene: TRBV20-1; d_gene: TRBD2; abundance: .; j_gene: TRBJ2-5; CDR3nt: TGCAGTGCTAGAGATCTGAGCGGGGGGGCCATTTGGGAGACCCAGTACTTC; CDR3aa: CSARDLSGGAIWETQYF
v_gene: TRBV7-2; d_gene: .; abundance: .; j_gene: TRBJ1-2; CDR3nt: TGTGCCAGCAGCCAAGGGGAATTCTATGGCTACACCTTC; CDR3aa: CASSQGEFYGYTF